This T cell receptor beta chain was documented in a study of ipilimumab plus nivolumab after autologous stem cell transplantation. Trimming at V came to 4 bases and at J to 1 base, leaving 2 bases not matched to a gene. The CDR3 runs 15 residues. Germline assignment: CDR1 KGHSH and CDR2 LQKENI. Clones were read by immunoSEQ multiplex PCR, and TCRdb kept only the in-frame ones, dropping some. The sample includes about 43,000 clones, roughly 84% seen only once; the top ten take around 0.86%. The source material was PBMCs, sampled in a trial of ipilimumab plus nivolumab as post-transplant consolidation. This TCR was recovered from a male donor with multiple myeloma. V is TRBV18 and J is TRBJ2-2; 8 bases align to TRBD1. The chain's CDR3 is CASSQGQENTGELFF. Written as DNA, the CDR3 is TGTGCCAGCTCACAGGGACAGGAGAACACCGGGGAGCTGTTTTTT.